The present T cell receptor (beta chain) was sequenced within a study of T cell responses to AZD1222 COVID-19 vaccine. Background on the study: Pooled together were second doses at about 4 or about 12 weeks.

Trimming removed 4 bases at V and 5 bases at J, with 16 bases between. The CDR3 consists of 15 residues. Germline assignment: CDR1 SGHTA and CDR2 FQGTGA. On this clone itself: Antigen unknown.

TCRdb keeps only in-frame clones here, not all; method: immunoSEQ multiplex PCR. The sample has 120,000 to 150,000 clones; approximately 90% are singletons. The study, taken as a whole, reports: There were mostly white British donors and more females than males, and clonal diversity was possibly underestimated.

This receptor was taken from an adult in good health. The chain carries TRBV7-3 and TRBJ2-3; a possible D gene is TRBD2 (6 bases). Sequencing used peripheral blood, obtained on day 0 of AZD1222 vaccination. CDR3 in DNA: TGTGCCAGCAGCTCCAGACTAGGAGATAGAGATACGCAGTATTTT. Translation gives CASSSRLGDRDTQYF.